The 2 T cell receptor beta chains in this list originate from one sample, sequenced in a study of blood T cell repertoires in COVID-19. Assay used: immunoSEQ multiplex PCR; TCRdb lists only in-frame clones, some missing. Of around 46,000 clones listed, 87% are singletons. Sequenced: peripheral blood. Receptors were obtained from a human donor in a cohort sampled during active COVID-19.

This clone was recorded a few times. The CDR3 bases are TGCGCCAGCAGCCAAGAACAGCCGAATGAAAAACTGTTTTTT. It is translated as CASSQEQPNEKLFF. The chain couples TRBV4-1 to TRBJ1-4; unclear D gene. CDR3 length: 14 amino acids. V lost 0 bases and J lost 5, with 7 bases in between. CDR1 is MGHRA, CDR2 YSYEKL, per germline.

In this sample, this clone turned up once. The chain links TRBV9 to TRBJ2-1; 10 nucleotides match TRBD2. CDR1 is SGDLS, CDR2 YYNGEE, per germline. CDR3 length: 16 residues. After removal of 2 bases from V and 1 base from J, the junction contained 3 bases not matched to a gene. CDR3 bases: TGTGCCAGCAGCGTCAGCGGGAGGGCTTCCTACAATGAGCAGTTCTTC. Translating gives CASSVSGRASYNEQFF.